The 32 T cell receptor beta chains presented below share a single source sample, sequenced in a study of blood T cells in healthy people across ages. It was with a sample-barcoded 5' primer and a J-beta primer mix that a second PCR of roughly 6 to 12 cycles was run. One entry per CDR3 protein results from TCRdb running MiXCR on the 5' RACE reads. The sample holds about 1.4 million distinct CDR3 sequences, approximately 63% seen once. The sample comprised blood. The receptor source for this set is a young man in good health.

The chain combines TRBV28 with TRBJ2-5, with TRBD1 matching over 9 bases. The trim removed 6 bases at V and 11 bases at J, leaving 16 bases unmatched. The CDR3 covers 15 residues. CDR1 and CDR2 from the germline V gene are MDHEN and SYDVKM. CDR3 DNA sequence: TGTGCCAGCAGACCTACCGGGACAGGGTCCGATGAGCAGTACTTC. As protein: CASRPTGTGSDEQYF.

This clonotype was counted between two and nine times. The chain recombines TRBV10-3 with TRBJ2-7; D gene uncertain. The CDR3 contains 17 residues. The germline CDR1 and CDR2 sequences are ENHRY and SYGVKD. With 2 bases removed from V and 0 bases from J, the gap between germline ends came to 17 bases. The chain's CDR3 is CAISETLRSGDSYEQYF. Written as DNA, the CDR3 is TGTGCCATCAGTGAGACCTTACGAAGTGGGGACTCCTACGAGCAGTACTTC.

The CDR3 protein is CASSLPGGMYGYTF. CDR3 DNA sequence: TGTGCCAGCAGCCTACCAGGGGGCATGTATGGCTACACCTTC. V and J are TRBV7-9 and TRBJ1-2, with 8 bases lining up with TRBD1. The germline CDR1 and CDR2 sequences are SEHNR and FQNEAQ (reference sequence). The CDR3 is 14 amino acids. With 5 bases clipped from V and 5 bases from J, the junction kept 7 bases outside the gene matches.

V and J are TRBV7-2 and TRBJ2-7; no definite D call. From germline, CDR1 is SGHTA and CDR2 FQGNSA. This CDR3 region has 14 residues. V was cut by 1 base and J by 3 bases, with 10 bases left in between. The CDR3 sequence is CASSLERLDYEQYF. The CDR3 nucleotides are TGTGCCAGCAGCTTAGAACGTCTAGACTACGAGCAGTACTTC.

The chain couples TRBV28 to TRBJ2-6; D is uncertain. V was shortened by 10 bases and J by 0 bases, with 25 bases between the two germline ends. The CDR3 consists of 19 residues. CDR1 MDHEN and CDR2 SYDVKM come from the germline V gene. CDR3 loop: CATKSPFMSSSSGANVLTF. The CDR3 DNA reads TGTGCCACCAAAAGCCCTTTCATGTCTTCTTCCTCTGGGGCCAACGTCCTGACTTTC. Variable domain in full (rest from reference TRBV28 and TRBJ2-6): DVKVTQSSRYLVKRTGEKVFLECVQDMDHENMFWYRQDPGLGLRLIYFSYDVKMKEKGDIPEGYSVSREKKERFSLILESASTNQTSMYLCATKSPFMSSSSGANVLTFGAGSRLTVL.

This clonotype was seen a handful of times. A much larger clone lies a single base off, so this may be a read error. V usage is TRBV6-2 or TRBV6-3 and J usage is TRBJ1-2; D remains ambiguous. V lost 4 bases, J lost 4 bases, and 10 bases lay in between. Germline V gene sequence: CDR1 MNHEY, CDR2 SVGEGT. CDR3 length: 13 amino acids. The DNA for the CDR3 is TGTGCCAGCAGTTGGCACTGGAGCTATGGCTACACCTTC. It codes for CASSWHWSYGYTF.

The V gene is TRBV7-2, the J gene TRBJ1-6; no clear D. In germline, CDR1 is SGHTA, CDR2 FQGNSA. CDR3 length: 15 amino acids. Trimming shortened V by 5 bases and J by 7 bases, and 15 bases separated the two germline ends. DNA for the CDR3: TGTGCCAGCAGCATCGGACGGGCGACCAATTCACCCCTCCACTTT. Translation gives CASSIGRATNSPLHF.

This chain connects TRBV12-3 or TRBV12-4 to TRBJ1-2; the D gene is possibly TRBD1 (5 bases). The V and J ends lost 3 bases and 6 bases respectively, with 14 bases between them. The CDR3 spans 14 residues. CDR3 sequence reads: CASSFRGGNDGYTF. The CDR3 DNA is TGTGCCAGCAGTTTTCGTGGGGGAAACGATGGCTACACCTTC.

The V and J genes are TRBV21-1 and TRBJ1-2; the D segment call TRBD1 is taken from the table without a DNA check. TRBV21-1 is deemed a pseudogene. The CDR3 runs to 15 residues. The CDR3 DNA is TGTGCCAGCAGCACTGGGGGGGGCACTAACTATGGCTACACCTTC. It translates to CASSTGGGTNYGYTF.

This chain joins TRBV7-2 and TRBJ2-5; 8 bases line up with TRBD2. J gave up 1 base and V 0 bases, and 1 base lay outside the gene matches. This CDR3 has 15 residues. CDR1 and CDR2 (germline): SGHTA, FQGNSA. CDR3 in amino acids: CASSLALAAQETQYF. CDR3 in DNA: TGTGCCAGCAGCTTAGCACTAGCGGCCCAAGAGACCCAGTACTTC. The variable domain in full, completed from reference TRBV7-2 and TRBJ2-5, reads GAGVSQSPSNKVTEKGKDVELRCDPISGHTALYWYRQSLGQGLEFLIYFQGNSAPDKSGLPSDRFSAERTGGSVSTLTIQRTQQEDSAVYLCASSLALAAQETQYFGPGTRLLVL.

The gene calls are TRBV25-1 and TRBJ2-7, with a possible D match to TRBD1 (5 bases). Trimming left V 1 base short and J 1 base short, with 11 bases between. The CDR3 loop spans 15 amino acids. The germline V gene encodes CDR1 MGHDK and CDR2 SYGVNS. CDR3: CASSESQGASYEQYF. CDR3 DNA: TGTGCCAGCAGTGAATCGCAGGGTGCATCCTACGAGCAGTACTTC.

This chain uses TRBV4-3 with TRBJ2-7; 9 bases are shared with TRBD1. The CDR3 contains 16 residues. V shed 1 base, J shed 4 bases, and the junction held 8 bases outside the gene matches. The V gene's germline CDR1 is LGHNA and CDR2 YSLEER. CDR3 sequence (DNA): TGCGCCAGCAGCCAAGTCTCCGGGACAGGGTATTACGAGCAGTACTTC. It codes for CASSQVSGTGYYEQYF.

As concerns this clonotype: One end of the junction is discordant with germline, which a read error may explain. The chain links TRBV6-6 to TRBJ2-1; D remains ambiguous. Germline assignment: CDR1 MNHNY and CDR2 SVGAGI (reference sequence). The CDR3 runs to 11 residues. CDR3 nucleotide sequence: TGTGCCGGCAGAGCCAACAATGAGCAGTTCTTC. Translated, it gives CAGRANNEQFF.

The V and J genes are TRBV4-3 and TRBJ2-4; weak D call: TRBD1 (5 bases). The J call may be wrong; the DNA end is better matched by TRBJ2-7. This CDR3 has 14 residues. The V gene's germline CDR1 is LGHNA and CDR2 YSLEER. CDR3 in DNA: TGCGCCAGCAGCCAAGATCGTCAGGGTGGCGAGCAGTACTTC. Its translation is CASSQDRQGGEQYF.

J is TRBJ2-1 and V is TRBV15, with 9 bases aligning to TRBD1. CDR3 length: 15 amino acids. With 2 bases clipped from V and 3 bases from J, the junction kept 2 bases outside the gene matches. Germline V gene sequence: CDR1 LNHNV, CDR2 YYDKDF (reference sequence). The DNA for the CDR3 is TGTGCCACCAGCAGATGGACAGGGGTCTACAATGAGCAGTTCTTC. This sequence encodes CATSRWTGVYNEQFF. Full variable domain (rest looked up from reference TRBV15 and TRBJ2-1): DAMVIQNPRYQVTQFGKPVTLSCSQTLNHNVMYWYQQKSSQAPKLLFHYYDKDFNNEADTPDNFQSRRPNTSFCFLDIRSPGLGDTAMYLCATSRWTGVYNEQFFGPGTRLTVL.

The chain carries TRBV21-1 and TRBJ2-7; the D call TRBD1 from the table was never checked on the DNA. TRBV21-1 represents a pseudogene. This CDR3 comprises 15 residues. CDR3 sequence: CASSKWFQGSYEQYF. The DNA of the CDR3 is TGTGCCAGCAGCAAATGGTTTCAGGGTTCCTACGAGCAGTACTTC.

The rearrangement joins TRBV12-3 or TRBV12-4 to TRBJ2-1; the D gene is possibly TRBD2 (6 bases). The V and J ends lost 3 bases and 8 bases respectively, with 17 bases between them. The CDR3 has 15 amino acids. The CDR3 nucleotides read TGTGCCAGCAGTTTCATCGCGGGGCAAACGGATGAGCAGTTCTTC. It yields the protein CASSFIAGQTDEQFF.

This clonotype was observed a handful of times. V is TRBV20-1 and J is TRBJ2-1; 10 bases are a match to TRBD2. This CDR3 spans 17 amino acids. Germline V lookup: CDR1 DFQATT, CDR2 SNEGSKA (reference sequence). Trimming at V came to 0 bases and at J to 6 bases, leaving 11 bases not matched to a gene. This chain's CDR3 is CSARDLLLAGATNEQFF. The CDR3 coding sequence is TGCAGTGCTAGAGATCTGCTGCTAGCGGGAGCCACCAATGAGCAGTTCTTC.

CDR3 bases: TGTGCCAGCACCTCCGGACAGGGGGGCGATGAGCAGTTCTTC. It specifies CASTSGQGGDEQFF. V usage is TRBV12-3 or TRBV12-4 and J usage is TRBJ2-1, with TRBD1 identical over 10 bases. The CDR3 has 14 amino acids. V shed 7 bases and J 8 bases; nucleotides not matched to a gene: 8.

The V gene is TRBV5-1, the J gene TRBJ2-6; possible D gene TRBD1, 6 bases. From germline, CDR1 is SGHRS and CDR2 YFSETQ. The CDR3 spans 18 residues. V shed 0 bases and J shed 0 bases, with 13 bases lying between them. The CDR3 protein is CASSLVQGAVSGANVLTF. The DNA for the CDR3 is TGCGCCAGCAGCTTGGTACAGGGTGCTGTCTCTGGGGCCAACGTCCTGACTTTC.

Only one count was recorded for this clonotype. The J gene is TRBJ2-2, the V gene TRBV2; no clear D gene. Trimming stripped 4 bases from V and 5 bases from J, with 8 bases between. The CDR3 runs to 13 residues. Germline values: CDR1 SNHLY, CDR2 FYNNEI. CDR3: CASSVQVTGELFF. CDR3 nucleotides: TGTGCCAGCAGTGTCCAGGTGACCGGGGAGCTGTTTTTT.

The CDR3 bases are TGTGCCAGCAGTTACTCGGTGATGGGCAGGGTAGGAGAGACCCAGTACTTC. Encoded protein: CASSYSVMGRVGETQYF. V usage is TRBV6-6 and J usage is TRBJ2-5; TRBD1 might be the D (5 bases). CDR3 size: 17 residues. Germline assignment: CDR1 MNHNY and CDR2 SVGAGI (reference sequence). The V gene lost 0 bases and the J gene lost 4 bases, with 18 bases spanning the gap.

This chain connects TRBV3-1 to TRBJ2-1, with D perhaps TRBD1 or TRBD2 (6 bases each). V lost 9 bases to trimming and J lost 10 bases, with 22 bases between them. Germline CDR1 and CDR2: LGHDT and YNNKEL (reference sequence). CDR3 length: 14 residues. The CDR3 loop is CASGSTSRRGEQFF. In DNA form, the CDR3 reads TGTGCCAGTGGATCTACTAGCCGGAGGGGGGAGCAGTTCTTC.

The genes are TRBV12-3 or TRBV12-4 and TRBJ2-7; the match to TRBD1 covers 10 bases. The CDR3 extends over 19 amino acids. The trim removed 5 bases at V and 2 bases at J, leaving 18 bases unmatched. In nucleotides, the CDR3 is TGTGCCAGCAGTCGCCGGGACAGGGGACTCCGGGGTTTCGCCTACGAGCAGTACTTC. Protein product: CASSRRDRGLRGFAYEQYF.

In this sample, this clonotype turned up once. This chain connects TRBV7-9 to TRBJ2-7, with 8 bases matching TRBD1. J was trimmed by 2 bases and V by 0 bases; bases with no gene match: 6. The germline V gene has CDR1 SEHNR and CDR2 FQNEAQ (reference sequence). This CDR3 is built from 16 residues. The DNA of the CDR3 is TGTGCCAGCAGCTTAGCCGGGACAGGCACCCCCTACGAGCAGTACTTC. Translation: CASSLAGTGTPYEQYF.

The gene calls are TRBV4-1 and TRBJ2-1; D not certain. Germline V lookup: CDR1 MGHRA, CDR2 YSYEKL. The germline V and J ends were trimmed by 1 base and 11 bases, with 12 bases remaining between them. The CDR3 runs to 13 residues. The CDR3 loop reads CASSQVGLVQQFF. The CDR3 DNA sequence: TGCGCCAGCAGCCAAGTTGGGCTAGTCCAGCAGTTCTTC.

Comments on this clonotype: A read error may explain this, as a much larger clone is one base away. This rearrangement joins TRBV6-2 or TRBV6-3 to TRBJ2-5; 8 bases agree with TRBD1. V was pared by 2 bases and J by 11 bases, with 13 bases of the junction left unmatched. In germline, CDR1 is MNHEY, CDR2 SVGEGT. The CDR3 is made up of 15 amino acids. The CDR3 region has the DNA TGTGCCAGCAGTTACGGACAGGGTCCCTACAATGAGCAGTACTTC. Amino acid sequence: CASSYGQGPYNEQYF.

This sequence joins TRBV7-2 and TRBJ2-5; 11 bases are a match to TRBD1. Per germline, CDR1 SGHTA and CDR2 FQGNSA. This CDR3 region has 14 residues. Trimming at V came to 8 bases and at J to 6 bases, leaving 8 bases not matched to a gene. CDR3 region: CASARDRGGKTQYF. The CDR3 DNA reads TGTGCCAGCGCTCGGGACAGGGGGGGAAAGACCCAGTACTTC.

This clonotype was detected only once. The rearrangement uses TRBV25-1 and TRBJ2-4, with 7 bases identical to TRBD2. V shed 8 bases, J shed 1 base, and the junction held 8 bases outside the gene matches. The CDR3 is 15 amino acids. Germline loops: CDR1 MGHDK, CDR2 SYGVNS. CDR3 sequence: CASGGVREAKNIQYF. The CDR3, as DNA: TGTGCCAGCGGGGGGGTTAGGGAGGCCAAAAACATTCAGTACTTC.

This sequence joins TRBV20-1 and TRBJ2-7; TRBD2 agrees at 8 bases. V was clipped by 3 bases and J by 2 bases; unmatched bases: 9. The CDR3 is made up of 15 amino acids. Germline CDR1 reads DFQATT; CDR2 reads SNEGSKA (reference sequence). CDR3 nucleotides: TGCAGTGCTAGGGGTATAGGGACTAGACCCTACGAGCAGTACTTC. Its translation: CSARGIGTRPYEQYF.

V is TRBV20-1 and J is TRBJ2-5, with 10 bases identical to TRBD1. Per the germline V gene, CDR1 is DFQATT and CDR2 is SNEGSKA (reference sequence). The trim removed 3 bases at V and 2 bases at J, leaving 6 bases unmatched. The CDR3 is made up of 15 amino acids. DNA of the CDR3: TGCAGTGCTAGGAGCGGGACAGGGGCTCAAGAGACCCAGTACTTC. Its translation: CSARSGTGAQETQYF.

This chain joins TRBV6-5 and TRBJ1-2; D unresolved. CDR1 MNHEY and CDR2 SVGAGI come from the germline V gene. CDR3 length: 16 residues. The V gene lost 0 bases and the J gene lost 8 bases, with 19 bases spanning the gap. CDR3 region: CASSYSILIPADGYTF. The CDR3 DNA sequence: TGTGCCAGCAGTTACTCGATTCTGATACCCGCGGACGGCTACACCTTC.